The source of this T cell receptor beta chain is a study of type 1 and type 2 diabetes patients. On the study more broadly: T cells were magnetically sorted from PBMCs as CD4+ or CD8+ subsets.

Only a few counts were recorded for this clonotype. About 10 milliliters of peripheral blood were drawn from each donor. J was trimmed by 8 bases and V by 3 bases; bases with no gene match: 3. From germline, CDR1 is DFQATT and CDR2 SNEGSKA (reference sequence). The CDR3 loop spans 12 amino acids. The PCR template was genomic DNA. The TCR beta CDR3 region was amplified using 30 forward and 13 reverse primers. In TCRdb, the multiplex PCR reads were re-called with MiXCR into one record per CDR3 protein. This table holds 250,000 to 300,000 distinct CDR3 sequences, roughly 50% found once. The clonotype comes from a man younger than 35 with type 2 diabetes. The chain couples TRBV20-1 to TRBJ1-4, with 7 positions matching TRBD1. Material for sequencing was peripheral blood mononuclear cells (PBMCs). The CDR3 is CSARAGGEKLFF. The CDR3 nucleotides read TGCAGTGCTAGGGCAGGGGGGGAAAAACTGTTTTTT.